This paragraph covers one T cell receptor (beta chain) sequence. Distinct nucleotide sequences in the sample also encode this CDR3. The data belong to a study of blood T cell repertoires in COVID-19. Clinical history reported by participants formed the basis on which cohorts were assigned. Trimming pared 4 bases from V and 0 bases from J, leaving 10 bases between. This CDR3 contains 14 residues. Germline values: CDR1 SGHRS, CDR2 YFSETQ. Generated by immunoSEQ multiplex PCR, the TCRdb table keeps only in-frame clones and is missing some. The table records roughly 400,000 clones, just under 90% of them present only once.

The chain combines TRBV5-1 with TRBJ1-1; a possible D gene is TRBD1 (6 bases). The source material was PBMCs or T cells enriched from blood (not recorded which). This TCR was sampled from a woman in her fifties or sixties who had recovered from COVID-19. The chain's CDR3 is CASSRGQLNTEAFF. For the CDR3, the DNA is TGCGCCAGCAGCCGAGGACAGTTGAACACTGAAGCTTTCTTT.